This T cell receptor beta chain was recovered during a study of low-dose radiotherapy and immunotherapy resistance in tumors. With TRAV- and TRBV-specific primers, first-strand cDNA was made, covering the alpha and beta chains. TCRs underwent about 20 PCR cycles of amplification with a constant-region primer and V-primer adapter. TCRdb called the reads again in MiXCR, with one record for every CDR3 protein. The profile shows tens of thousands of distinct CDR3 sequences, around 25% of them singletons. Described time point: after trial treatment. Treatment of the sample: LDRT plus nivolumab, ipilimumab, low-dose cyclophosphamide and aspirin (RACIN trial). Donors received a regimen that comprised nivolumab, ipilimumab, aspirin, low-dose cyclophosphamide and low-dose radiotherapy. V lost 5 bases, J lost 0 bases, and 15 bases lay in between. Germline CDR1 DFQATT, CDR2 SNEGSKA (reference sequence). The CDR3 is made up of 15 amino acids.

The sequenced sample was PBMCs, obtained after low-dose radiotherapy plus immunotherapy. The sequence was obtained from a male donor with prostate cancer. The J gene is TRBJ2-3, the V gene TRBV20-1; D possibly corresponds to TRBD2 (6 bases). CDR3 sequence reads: CSAVGGAFSTDTQYF. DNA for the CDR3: TGCAGTGCTGTCGGGGGAGCGTTTAGCACAGATACGCAGTATTTT.